This T cell receptor (beta chain) was recorded in a study of shared clonotypes between healthy human individuals. Study background: There were three CD4 naive, three CD4 memory, two CD8 naive and one CD8 memory plates per donor. General study results and limits: Sequencing depth was expected to influence donor clonotype sharing.

A note on this clone: What it binds is unknown. This sample also contains other DNA sequences that code for the same CDR3.

Between the trimmed V and J ends, which lost 0 bases and 2 bases, there was a span of 11 bases. CDR1 and CDR2 (germline): WNHNN, SYGVQD (reference sequence). The length of the CDR3 is 15 residues. In the original workflow: Owing to the provision of junction-only sequences devoid of quality scores by immunoSEQ, filtering differed. Sequencing was performed with immunoSEQ multiplex PCR; in TCRdb, only in-frame clones are kept and a portion is missing. D and trimming come from the DNA, and the V and J calls and clone size come from that table. The sample holds 740,000 or so clones, approximately 73% seen once. The study separated CD4+ cells into CD45RA+ naive and CD45RA-negative memory subsets.

The V call is TRBV10-1, the J call TRBJ2-7, with a possible D match to TRBD2 (5 bases). This receptor was identified in a woman in her 30s in good health. The sequencing input was memory CD4+ T cells sorted from blood. The sample's subset: CD45RA-negative fraction. The CDR3 region is CASSESLDGTYEQYF. In DNA form, the CDR3 reads TGCGCCAGCAGTGAGTCGTTAGACGGGACCTACGAGCAGTACTTC.